Each of the 30 T cell receptor beta chains below was sequenced from the same sample in a study of PD-1 blockade in classical Hodgkin lymphoma. Data came from immunoSEQ multiplex PCR; TCRdb stores just in-frame clones and leaves some out. This sample has about 9,600 clones; approximately 90% occur once, and the top ten carry approximately 14%. Every one of the patients relapsed after autologous stem cell transplantation (brentuximab vedotin exposure was variable). Here the sequenced sample was peripheral blood mononuclear cells (PBMCs), taken at baseline. All receptors come from a human donor with classical Hodgkin lymphoma.

This clone was detected only a few times. The CDR3 region has the DNA TGCAGCGTTGGGGCAGGCACAGATACGCAGTATTTT. It translates to CSVGAGTDTQYF. The rearrangement joins TRBV29-1 to TRBJ2-3; no reliable D call. The germline V and J ends were trimmed by 4 bases and 1 base, with 6 bases remaining between them. This CDR3 has 12 residues. The germline V gene has CDR1 SQVTM and CDR2 ANQGSEA.

This clone was recorded only once. The chain carries TRBV7-3 and TRBJ1-2; 7 bases agree with TRBD1. The V gene end was trimmed by 1 base and the J gene end by 6 bases; junction bases not matched to a gene: 8. CDR3 length: 15 residues. Germline V gives CDR1 SGHTA, CDR2 FQGTGA. This CDR3 is CASSLNAGQRDGYTF. DNA of the CDR3: TGTGCCAGCAGCTTAAATGCGGGACAGAGGGATGGCTACACCTTC.

V and J are TRBV4-1 and TRBJ2-2; D unresolved. Trimming pared 1 base from V and 2 bases from J, leaving 11 bases between. Germline V gene lookup returns CDR1 MGHRA and CDR2 YSYEKL. The length of the CDR3 is 16 residues. The CDR3 loop reads CASSQGPFPNTGELFF. Here the CDR3 DNA reads TGCGCCAGCAGCCAAGGACCGTTTCCCAACACCGGGGAGCTGTTTTTT.

The rearrangement links TRBV27 to TRBJ2-3, with TRBD2 as a possible D gene (6 bases). CDR1 is MNHEY, CDR2 SMNVEV, per germline (reference sequence). CDR3 length: 13 amino acids. The V and J ends lost 8 bases and 7 bases respectively, with 16 bases between them. CDR3 amino acids: CASSRTGRNTQYF. In DNA form, the CDR3 reads TGTGCCAGCTCGAGGACGGGGAGGAATACGCAGTATTTT.

The V gene is TRBV9, the J gene TRBJ2-1; TRBD2 agrees at 8 bases. Germline CDR1 SGDLS, CDR2 YYNGEE. The CDR3 runs to 14 residues. With V trimmed by 8 bases and J by 7 bases, 11 bases remained unmatched. The DNA for the CDR3 is TGTGCCAGTACCCCGGGACTAGTGATAAATGAGCAGTTCTTC. It specifies CASTPGLVINEQFF.

The chain links TRBV30 to TRBJ1-1; weak D call: TRBD1 (5 bases). This CDR3 spans 15 amino acids. V lost 0 bases, J lost 2 bases, and 13 bases lay in between. Germline CDR1 reads GTSNPN; CDR2 reads SVGIG (reference sequence). The CDR3 DNA is TGTGCCTGGAGTGTCATATACGGGGCAAACACTGAAGCTTTCTTT. It codes for CAWSVIYGANTEAFF.

The chain combines TRBV10-3 with TRBJ2-1; 12 nucleotides agree with TRBD2. This CDR3 contains 15 residues. Germline V lookup: CDR1 ENHRY, CDR2 SYGVKD. With V trimmed by 6 bases and J by 3 bases, 3 bases remained unmatched. In DNA form, the CDR3 reads TGTGCCATCAGGCCACTAGCGGGAGGCTACAATGAGCAGTTCTTC. Amino acid sequence: CAIRPLAGGYNEQFF.

The genes are TRBV13 and TRBJ2-7; TRBD1 agrees at 7 bases. Looked up from germline, CDR1 is PRHDT and CDR2 is FYEKMQ (reference sequence). The CDR3 has 14 residues. Germline trimming cut 0 bases from V and 5 bases from J; bases unmatched to any gene: 4. In nucleotides, the CDR3 is TGTGCCAGCAGCTTAGGAGACAGGGTCAACGAGCAGTACTTC. It yields the protein CASSLGDRVNEQYF. Supplemented by reference TRBV13 and TRBJ2-7, the full variable domain reads AAGVIQSPRHLIKEKRETATLKCYPIPRHDTVYWYQQGPGQDPQFLISFYEKMQSDKGSIPDRFSAQQFSDYHSELNMSSLELGDSALYFCASSLGDRVNEQYFGPGTRLTVT.

The chain employs TRBV2 and TRBJ1-2, with D possibly being TRBD1 (5 bases). The CDR3 is made up of 14 amino acids. From germline, CDR1 is SNHLY and CDR2 FYNNEI. Trimming stripped 8 bases from V and 0 bases from J, with 13 bases between. CDR3 in DNA: TGTGCCAGCCTCGGGACCCGTACTAACTATGGCTACACCTTC. This gives the protein CASLGTRTNYGYTF.

This chain joins TRBV27 and TRBJ1-2, with D perhaps matching TRBD1 (6 bases). Between the trimmed V and J ends, which lost 6 bases and 7 bases, there was a span of 24 bases. The germline V gene has CDR1 MNHEY and CDR2 SMNVEV (reference sequence). The CDR3 runs to 16 residues. The CDR3 is CASSRGGGHIPFGYTF. CDR3 nucleotides: TGTGCCAGCAGCCGTGGGGGGGGACATATCCCTTTTGGCTACACCTTC.

DNA of the CDR3: TGTGCCAGCAGCCACCGGGGGGGGAATTACGCCACTGAAGCTTTCTTT. Protein product: CASSHRGGNYATEAFF. This chain uses TRBV11-2 with TRBJ1-1; TRBD1 might be the D (5 bases). Trimming removed 5 bases at V and 4 bases at J, with 20 bases between. Germline V lookup: CDR1 SGHAT, CDR2 FQNNGV. The length of the CDR3 is 16 residues.

J is TRBJ1-2 and V is TRBV28, with D perhaps matching TRBD1 (6 bases). This CDR3 contains 16 residues. Deletions cut 2 bases from V and 4 bases from J, with 17 bases between. CDR1 is MDHEN and CDR2 is SYDVKM in the germline V gene. CDR3 loop: CASSLITNTGSYGYTF. The CDR3, as DNA: TGTGCCAGCAGTTTAATTACCAACACAGGGTCCTATGGCTACACCTTC.

The V call is TRBV30, the J call TRBJ1-6; no clear D gene. V was cut by 1 base and J by 3 bases, with 7 bases left in between. Germline V gene data show CDR1 as GTSNPN and CDR2 as SVGIG (reference sequence). The CDR3 sequence is 14 residues long. The CDR3 nucleotides are TGTGCCTGGAGTGCAGGAGGCTATAATTCACCCCTCCACTTT. Amino acid sequence: CAWSAGGYNSPLHF.

This rearrangement joins TRBV15 to TRBJ2-1; 9 bases match TRBD2. The germline V gene encodes CDR1 LNHNV and CDR2 YYDKDF (reference sequence). The junction had 12 bases not matched to a gene; V was cut back by 3 bases and J by 9 bases. This CDR3 region has 16 residues. CDR3 sequence: CATSSGISGRRVEQFF. The CDR3 DNA follows: TGTGCCACCAGCAGTGGTATCAGCGGGAGGAGGGTTGAGCAGTTCTTC. Filled out from reference TRBV15 and TRBJ2-1, the complete variable domain reads DAMVIQNPRYQVTQFGKPVTLSCSQTLNHNVMYWYQQKSSQAPKLLFHYYDKDFNNEADTPDNFQSRRPNTSFCFLDIRSPGLGDTAMYLCATSSGISGRRVEQFFGPGTRLTVL.

This chain connects TRBV5-1 to TRBJ1-3, with D perhaps TRBD1 (5 bases). V was trimmed by 0 bases and J by 7 bases, leaving 14 bases between them. Germline values: CDR1 SGHRS, CDR2 YFSETQ. CDR3 size: 15 residues. The CDR3 loop reads CASSLGGTKSNTIYF. The CDR3 DNA is TGCGCCAGCAGCTTGGGAGGGACCAAGTCGAACACCATATATTTT.

This chain joins TRBV28 and TRBJ2-1; D is perhaps TRBD1 (6 bases). The CDR3 totals 16 residues. In germline, CDR1 is MDHEN, CDR2 SYDVKM. The V end lost 5 bases, the J end lost 7 bases, and 21 bases lay between the germline ends. CDR3 nucleotides: TGTGCCAGCAGTCCGGTCGGGACAACCTGGGGGAATGAGCAGTTCTTC. As protein: CASSPVGTTWGNEQFF.

The CDR3 spells CSVALRLTSGSYNEQFF. The DNA of the CDR3 is TGCAGCGTTGCGTTGCGTCTGACTAGCGGGAGTTATAATGAGCAGTTCTTC. The rearrangement uses TRBV29-1 and TRBJ2-1; TRBD2 matches 12 bases. The germline V gene encodes CDR1 SQVTM and CDR2 ANQGSEA. V was clipped by 4 bases and J by 7 bases; unmatched bases: 14. This CDR3 spans 17 amino acids.

This chain connects TRBV11-3 to TRBJ2-1, with D uncertain. Trimming took off 1 base at V and 10 bases at J, with 14 bases between the two ends. This CDR3 comprises 14 residues. Germline V gene sequence: CDR1 SGHNT, CDR2 YENEEA. CDR3 sequence: CASSLGPVFVEQFF. DNA for the CDR3: TGTGCCAGCAGCTTAGGCCCTGTTTTTGTGGAGCAGTTCTTC.

The chain combines TRBV7-9 with TRBJ2-3; D not certain. The CDR3 length is 13 residues. The germline V gene encodes CDR1 SEHNR and CDR2 FQNEAQ (reference sequence). Between the trimmed V and J ends, which lost 4 bases and 2 bases, there was a span of 7 bases. For the CDR3, the DNA is TGTGCCAGCAGCTCCGATACCACAGATACGCAGTATTTT. Residues: CASSSDTTDTQYF.

The chain has TRBV4-1 and TRBJ2-7; D might be TRBD1 or TRBD2, each matching 5 bases. This CDR3 is 15 amino acids long. Germline assignment: CDR1 MGHRA and CDR2 YSYEKL. The V end was cut by 9 bases, the J end by 6 bases, with 24 bases between. CDR3 region: CASKRGSGTRGEQYF. The CDR3 region has the DNA TGCGCCAGTAAACGCGGATCCGGGACGAGGGGCGAGCAGTACTTC.

The rearrangement links TRBV19 to TRBJ2-3; the match to TRBD1 covers 9 bases. Trimming took 7 bases from V and 3 from J; bases not matched to a gene: 5. The CDR3 contains 14 residues. Germline CDR1 LNHDA, CDR2 SQIVND (reference sequence). Here the CDR3 DNA reads TGTGCCAGTAAAGGGACAGGGAGGACAGATACGCAGTATTTT. Translated, it gives CASKGTGRTDTQYF.

The J gene is TRBJ1-3, the V gene TRBV19; maybe TRBD1 (6 bases). Trimming left V 3 bases short and J 3 bases short, with 18 bases between. Germline-derived CDR1 and CDR2 are LNHDA and SQIVND (reference sequence). The CDR3 length is 17 residues. CDR3 amino acids: CASSIFRGSGHGNTIYF. The CDR3, as DNA: TGTGCCAGTAGTATCTTCAGGGGTAGCGGCCATGGAAACACCATATATTTT.

J is TRBJ2-1 and V is TRBV6-1; 8 nucleotides align to TRBD2. The J segment lost 1 base and the V segment lost 10 bases, leaving 9 bases of the junction unmatched. Germline loops: CDR1 MNHNS, CDR2 SASEGT. The CDR3 length is 15 residues. This CDR3 reads CAIAPPSGSYNEQFF. The CDR3 DNA reads TGTGCCATCGCCCCCCCTAGCGGGTCCTACAATGAGCAGTTCTTC.

This chain connects TRBV7-9 to TRBJ2-3; no reliable D call. This CDR3 has 12 amino acids. Germline values: CDR1 SEHNR, CDR2 FQNEAQ (reference sequence). Between the trimmed V and J ends, which lost 5 bases and 6 bases, there was a span of 9 bases. This CDR3 is CASSPIPDTQYF. CDR3 DNA sequence: TGTGCCAGCAGCCCAATCCCGGATACGCAGTATTTT.

The genes are TRBV7-8 and TRBJ2-5; D call uncertain. Per the germline V gene, CDR1 is SGHVS and CDR2 is FQNEAQ. There are 15 residues in the CDR3. V dropped 2 bases and J dropped 4 bases, with 14 bases sitting between them. The CDR3 loop is CASSLRMWEAETQYF. The CDR3 DNA sequence: TGTGCCAGCAGCTTAAGGATGTGGGAAGCAGAGACCCAGTACTTC. The full variable domain, its missing parts supplied by reference TRBV7-8 and TRBJ2-5, is GAGVSQSPRYKVAKRGQDVALRCDPISGHVSLFWYQQALGQGPEFLTYFQNEAQLDKSGLPSDRFFAERPEGSVSTLKIQRTQQEDSAVYLCASSLRMWEAETQYFGPGTRLLVL.

This rearrangement joins TRBV5-1 to TRBJ2-3; D call uncertain. This CDR3 contains 12 residues. V was pared by 4 bases and J by 4 bases, with 7 bases between. In germline, CDR1 is SGHRS, CDR2 YFSETQ. As DNA, the CDR3 is TGCGCCAGCAGCACCCCGGCAGATACGCAGTATTTT. Translation: CASSTPADTQYF.

J is TRBJ2-1 and V is TRBV9; D possibly matches TRBD1 or TRBD2 (5 bases each). This CDR3 has 15 amino acids. Trimming shortened V by 5 bases and J by 0 bases, and 12 bases separated the two germline ends. Germline V CDR1 and CDR2: SGDLS, YYNGEE. CDR3 nucleotides: TGTGCCAGCAGACCGGGACGAGACTCCTACAATGAGCAGTTCTTC. Protein product: CASRPGRDSYNEQFF.

The rearrangement links TRBV6-1 to TRBJ2-3; 14 nucleotides line up with TRBD2. Germline CDR1 is MNHNS and CDR2 is SASEGT. The trim removed 3 bases at V and 1 base at J, leaving 6 bases unmatched. There are 18 residues in the CDR3. The CDR3 protein is CASSDLGTSGSGTDTQYF. CDR3 in DNA: TGTGCCAGCAGTGATCTAGGGACTAGCGGGAGCGGCACAGATACGCAGTATTTT.

The chain couples TRBV6-6 to TRBJ1-1, with TRBD1 as a possible D gene (5 bases). The CDR3 is made up of 13 amino acids. The V and J ends lost 2 bases and 6 bases respectively, with 10 bases between them. Germline-derived CDR1 and CDR2 are MNHNY and SVGAGI (reference sequence). The CDR3 DNA sequence: TGTGCCAGCAGTTACGGGGGTTTGCCTGAAGCTTTCTTT. Translation: CASSYGGLPEAFF.

CDR3 amino acids: CASSLRYIGNKGANVLTF. The CDR3 DNA reads as TGTGCCAGCAGCCTCAGGTACATCGGAAATAAGGGGGCCAACGTCCTGACTTTC. J is TRBJ2-6 and V is TRBV7-2, with D unresolved. This CDR3 is built from 18 residues. Per the germline V gene, CDR1 is SGHTA and CDR2 is FQGNSA. V gave up 5 bases and J gave up 4 bases, with 21 bases separating them.